The clone carrying this T cell receptor (beta chain) has a count of ten or more. Its antigen is undetermined. These data come from a study of cytomegalovirus exposure and HLA in healthy donors. Study-level background: When 398 donors were genotyped, roughly four fifths of them were found to fall in the Caucasian-associated ancestry cluster. Points from the study as a whole: In an earlier analysis, about 87% or about 30%: the productive usage of most TCR beta V segments. In a later analysis, TCR beta V- and J-gene trimming showed a link to a missense DCLRE1C variant.

Donors had nominal health at sampling but likely had unrecorded immune exposures. This PCR relied on a set of 60 Vbeta primers and 13 Jbeta primers. The protocol was immunoSEQ multiplex PCR, while the TCRdb copy is restricted to in-frame clones and leaves out a portion. The repertoire holds about 96,000 clones, with 65% to 85% as singletons. Germline V gene sequence: CDR1 MDHEN, CDR2 SYDVKM. V was clipped by 7 bases and J by 5 bases; unmatched bases: 11. The CDR3 covers 14 residues. The sequence came from a man aged 25 to 40 in good health and CMV-seronegative. Sample: PBMCs. The rearrangement uses TRBV28 and TRBJ2-7; TRBD1 aligns across 7 bases. The CDR3 nucleotides are TGTGCCAGCAACCCATGGGACAGCCTGGACGAGCAGTACTTC. This translates into CASNPWDSLDEQYF.